The source of this T cell receptor (beta chain) is a study of blood T cell repertoires in COVID-19. The overall study: Whether acute or convalescent, the COVID-19 samples came from the United States, Italy and Spain.

Clones were read by immunoSEQ multiplex PCR, and TCRdb kept only the in-frame ones, dropping some. The top ten clones hold less than 15% of a sample with tens of thousands of clones, 91% of them seen once. The V gene lost 6 bases and the J gene lost 3 bases, with 15 bases spanning the gap. The CDR3 covers 14 residues. The V gene's germline CDR1 is LNHDA and CDR2 SQIVND (reference sequence). This chain links TRBV19 with TRBJ2-7, with a possible D match to TRBD1 (5 bases). The sample was peripheral blood. This receptor was obtained from a human donor with active COVID-19. The donor label of this sample is uncertain. CDR3 region: CASSAGLLLYEQYF. Written as DNA, the CDR3 is TGTGCCAGTAGCGCAGGGCTCCTTCTCTACGAGCAGTACTTC.